Each of the 26 T cell receptor beta chains below was sequenced from the same sample in a study of blood T cell repertoires in COVID-19. Sequenced by immunoSEQ multiplex PCR; TCRdb stores in-frame clones only, minus some. In the table there are approximately 100,000 clones, roughly 88% of which are singletons. Sequenced: peripheral blood. Every receptor here comes from a human donor in a cohort sampled during active COVID-19.

The V and J genes are TRBV7-3 and TRBJ1-4, with D perhaps TRBD1 (5 bases). Trimming shortened V by 5 bases and J by 5 bases, and 15 bases separated the two germline ends. Germline V gene sequence: CDR1 SGHTA, CDR2 FQGTGA. This CDR3 comprises 15 residues. In DNA, the CDR3 is TGTGCCAGCAGCCCGTCGGGCAGGGCAAATGAAAAACTGTTTTTT. Translating gives CASSPSGRANEKLFF.

This clone was counted a few times. The V call is TRBV7-9, the J call TRBJ1-1, with D perhaps TRBD1 (5 bases). V was trimmed by 5 bases and J by 5 bases, leaving 15 bases between them. The CDR3 runs 14 residues. CDR1 and CDR2 from the germline V gene are SEHNR and FQNEAQ (reference sequence). CDR3 DNA sequence: TGTGCCAGCAGCCCCCCCAGGGTGGGAACTGAAGCTTTCTTT. Amino acids: CASSPPRVGTEAFF.

The chain is built from TRBV19 and TRBJ1-2, with D possibly being TRBD1 (6 bases). Trimming left V 5 bases short and J 5 bases short, with 18 bases between. Germline V gene data show CDR1 as LNHDA and CDR2 as SQIVND (reference sequence). CDR3 size: 15 residues. For the CDR3, the DNA is TGTGCCAGTAGTCCTGCACGGGGGGCGCAGTATGGCTACACCTTC. Protein sequence: CASSPARGAQYGYTF.

The rearrangement uses TRBV5-4 and TRBJ2-7; D is possibly TRBD1 (6 bases). In germline, CDR1 is SGHNT, CDR2 YYREEE (reference sequence). The CDR3 is made up of 13 amino acids. V was shortened by 4 bases and J by 5 bases, with 13 bases between the two germline ends. The CDR3 region is CASSATGLNEQYF. CDR3 nucleotides: TGTGCCAGCAGCGCAACAGGGTTGAACGAGCAGTACTTC.

The gene calls are TRBV3-1 (or the pseudogene TRBV3-2) and TRBJ2-7; TRBD1 agrees at 7 bases. The germline V gene encodes CDR1 LGHDT and CDR2 YNNKEL (reference sequence). The V segment lost 2 bases and the J segment 5 bases; nucleotides outside the gene matches: 9. The CDR3 is made up of 15 amino acids. In DNA, the CDR3 is TGTGCCAGCAGCCAATCTCCGGGACAGTGGGACGAGCAGTACTTC. Translation gives CASSQSPGQWDEQYF.

This clone occurred a few times. The gene calls are TRBV27 and TRBJ2-1, with a possible D match to TRBD2 (6 bases). CDR1 is MNHEY and CDR2 is SMNVEV in the germline V gene (reference sequence). V was shortened by 1 base and J by 2 bases, with 15 bases between the two germline ends. The CDR3 length is 17 residues. The CDR3 nucleotides are TGTGCCAGCAGTTTATTTTTTGCCGGGAGAGCCTACAATGAGCAGTTCTTC. Encoded protein: CASSLFFAGRAYNEQFF.

About this clone itself: Relative to the germline gene, one junction end is altered; a read error may explain this. The CDR3 is CASSQDQGSGSF. The CDR3 DNA follows: TGTGCCAGCAGCCAAGATCAGGGGAGCGGGAGCTTC. V is TRBV3-1 (or the pseudogene TRBV3-2) and J is TRBJ1-2; TRBD1 is a possible D gene (6 bases). The CDR3 has 12 amino acids. Germline CDR1 and CDR2: LGHDT and YNNKEL (reference sequence).

This sequence joins TRBV7-2 and TRBJ1-1; tentative D call: TRBD1 (5 bases). Germline V gene lookup returns CDR1 SGHTA and CDR2 FQGNSA. The CDR3 extends over 15 amino acids. V lost 3 bases, J lost 0 bases, and 11 bases lay in between. Here the CDR3 reads CASSFPGGMNTEAFF. The CDR3 coding sequence is TGTGCCAGCAGCTTCCCGGGGGGGATGAACACTGAAGCTTTCTTT.

The chain employs TRBV24-1 and TRBJ2-3; 7 nucleotides agree with TRBD1. This CDR3 spans 15 amino acids. Germline trimming cut 6 bases from V and 0 bases from J; bases unmatched to any gene: 5. The germline V gene encodes CDR1 KGHDR and CDR2 SFDVKD. CDR3: CATSSSGQSTDTQYF. In DNA, the CDR3 is TGTGCCACCAGTAGCTCGGGACAGAGCACAGATACGCAGTATTTT.

V gene TRBV2 combines with J gene TRBJ2-3; 7 nucleotides align to TRBD1. The germline V gene has CDR1 SNHLY and CDR2 FYNNEI. V was pared by 4 bases and J by 2 bases, with 9 bases of the junction left unmatched. This CDR3 has 16 amino acids. In nucleotides, the CDR3 is TGTGCCAGCAGTGGAACCCTACAGGGGATCACAGATACGCAGTATTTT. Protein product: CASSGTLQGITDTQYF.

This clone has only a few counts. The chain recombines TRBV5-1 with TRBJ2-7; D may be TRBD2 (5 bases). The germline CDR1 and CDR2 sequences are SGHRS and YFSETQ. The CDR3 is made up of 16 amino acids. The germline V and J ends were trimmed by 4 bases and 1 base, with 18 bases remaining between them. The CDR3 DNA follows: TGCGCCAGCAGCCCCGGGGTAGCTGGGTGGTCCTACGAGCAGTACTTC. It yields the protein CASSPGVAGWSYEQYF.

The rearrangement links TRBV7-9 to TRBJ1-1, with D possibly being TRBD1 (5 bases). Trimming pared 3 bases from V and 6 bases from J, leaving 11 bases between. Germline loops: CDR1 SEHNR, CDR2 FQNEAQ (reference sequence). The CDR3 covers 13 residues. The CDR3: CASSFTGFAEAFF. DNA for the CDR3: TGTGCCAGCAGCTTCACAGGCTTCGCTGAAGCTTTCTTT.

A few counts support this clone. The chain recombines TRBV5-1 with TRBJ1-5; D gene ambiguous. V lost 0 bases to trimming and J lost 4 bases, with 5 bases between them. The CDR3 loop spans 13 amino acids. From germline, CDR1 is SGHRS and CDR2 YFSETQ. Here the CDR3 reads CASSLAENQPQHF. CDR3 bases: TGCGCCAGCAGCTTGGCCGAGAATCAGCCCCAGCATTTT.

The V call is TRBV7-6, the J call TRBJ2-5; TRBD2 is a possible D gene (6 bases). This CDR3 spans 15 amino acids. V was shortened by 3 bases and J by 2 bases, with 13 bases between the two germline ends. Germline V gene data show CDR1 as SGHVS and CDR2 as FNYEAQ. In DNA, the CDR3 is TGTGCCAGCAGCTTTTCGGGACTCTCACAAGAGACCCAGTACTTC. Protein product: CASSFSGLSQETQYF.

The chain is built from TRBV10-1 and TRBJ1-4, with a possible D match to TRBD1 (5 bases). The germline V gene has CDR1 WNHNN and CDR2 SYGVQD (reference sequence). V was trimmed by 6 bases and J by 7 bases, leaving 15 bases between them. The CDR3 is 14 residues long. The CDR3 reads CASSPGRRGEKLFF. CDR3 bases: TGCGCCAGCAGCCCAGGGAGGCGAGGTGAAAAACTGTTTTTT.

This chain connects TRBV2 to TRBJ2-1; perhaps TRBD1 as D (5 bases). The germline V gene encodes CDR1 SNHLY and CDR2 FYNNEI. V dropped 4 bases and J dropped 6 bases, with 16 bases sitting between them. This CDR3 has 15 residues. CDR3 coding DNA: TGTGCCAGCAGTGTACGCGGACAAAGGGGCAATGAGCAGTTCTTC. Its protein product is CASSVRGQRGNEQFF. The full variable domain, completed using reference TRBV2 and TRBJ2-1, is EPEVTQTPSHQVTQMGQEVILRCVPISNHLYFYWYRQILGQKVEFLVSFYNNEISEKSEIFDDQFSVERPDGSNFTLKIRSTKLEDSAMYFCASSVRGQRGNEQFFGPGTRLTVL.

The chain combines TRBV7-2 with TRBJ2-7; maybe TRBD1 (6 bases). The CDR3 totals 15 residues. Germline V lookup: CDR1 SGHTA, CDR2 FQGNSA. V gave up 5 bases and J gave up 4 bases, with 18 bases separating them. In DNA, the CDR3 is TGTGCCAGCAGCCCTCGATCCGGGACAAAATACGAGCAGTACTTC. Translation gives CASSPRSGTKYEQYF.

This chain joins TRBV10-3 and TRBJ1-4, with D perhaps TRBD1 (6 bases). The CDR3 is 14 amino acids. Germline V CDR1 and CDR2: ENHRY, SYGVKD. The ends were cut back, 2 bases at V and 4 bases at J, with 8 bases in the middle. Here the CDR3 reads CAISEAGDNEKLFF. The DNA for the CDR3 is TGTGCCATCAGTGAGGCAGGGGATAATGAAAAACTGTTTTTT.

This chain links TRBV5-1 with TRBJ1-2; 11 positions match TRBD1. The V and J ends lost 0 bases and 2 bases, in that order; junction bases with no gene match: 6. The germline V gene has CDR1 SGHRS and CDR2 YFSETQ. CDR3 size: 17 residues. CDR3 sequence (DNA): TGCGCCAGCAGCTTGGGTAGGACAGGGGGCGCCAACTATGGCTACACCTTC. It yields the protein CASSLGRTGGANYGYTF.

Here the CDR3 DNA reads TGTGCCAGCAGCCCCGGGACAGGGATCGGCTACACCTTC. Encoded protein: CASSPGTGIGYTF. The V call is TRBV11-2, the J call TRBJ1-2, with TRBD1 matching 9 bases. After removal of 5 bases from V and 8 bases from J, the junction contained 6 bases not matched to a gene. The CDR3 runs to 13 residues. CDR1 is SGHAT, CDR2 FQNNGV, per germline.

This chain uses TRBV6-1 with TRBJ1-5, with TRBD1 as a possible D gene (5 bases). With 2 bases removed from V and 1 base from J, the gap between germline ends came to 12 bases. Germline loops: CDR1 MNHNS, CDR2 SASEGT. CDR3 size: 16 residues. CDR3 sequence reads: CASSEQDTRSNQPQHF. The CDR3 DNA is TGTGCCAGCAGTGAACAGGACACCCGAAGCAATCAGCCCCAGCATTTT.

The rearrangement links TRBV7-6 to TRBJ2-1, with 10 bases aligning to TRBD1. Germline lookup yields CDR1 SGHVS and CDR2 FNYEAQ. With V trimmed by 5 bases and J by 9 bases, 13 bases remained unmatched. The CDR3 has 16 residues. The CDR3 DNA is TGTGCCAGCAGCCTCTTACTAGGGGACAGGGGCGGTGAGCAGTTCTTC. Its translation is CASSLLLGDRGGEQFF.

V is TRBV5-1 and J is TRBJ2-1; TRBD2 matches at 9 bases. This CDR3 spans 17 amino acids. CDR1 is SGHRS and CDR2 is YFSETQ in the germline V gene. V gave up 2 bases and J gave up 2 bases; unmatched junction bases: 8. The CDR3 spells CASSFLAGPPTYNEQFF. DNA for the CDR3: TGCGCCAGCAGCTTTCTAGCGGGACCACCAACCTACAATGAGCAGTTCTTC.

The rearrangement uses TRBV6-5 and TRBJ2-4; TRBD2 aligns across 7 bases. With V trimmed by 0 bases and J by 8 bases, 10 bases remained unmatched. From germline, CDR1 is MNHEY and CDR2 SVGAGI. The CDR3 has 16 amino acids. CDR3 amino acids: CASSYSRVLADYIQYF. CDR3 DNA sequence: TGTGCCAGCAGTTACTCGAGGGTTCTAGCGGACTACATTCAGTACTTC.

The rearrangement uses TRBV11-2 and TRBJ1-2, with D maybe TRBD1 (5 bases). The germline CDR1 and CDR2 sequences are SGHAT and FQNNGV. The CDR3 is 15 residues long. V shed 3 bases and J shed 5 bases, with 16 bases lying between them. This CDR3 reads CASSFYAGRGYGYTF. In DNA, the CDR3 is TGTGCCAGCAGCTTCTACGCGGGACGGGGATATGGCTACACCTTC. Together with reference TRBV11-2 and TRBJ1-2, the CDR3 gives the full variable domain: EAGVAQSPRYKIIEKRQSVAFWCNPISGHATLYWYQQILGQGPKLLIQFQNNGVVDDSQLPKDRFSAERLKGVDSTLKIQPAKLEDSAVYLCASSFYAGRGYGYTFGSGTRLTVV.

The DNA for the CDR3 is TGTGCCAGCAGGTTACTAGCGAGCTCCTACAATGAGCAGTTCTTC. Translated: CASRLLASSYNEQFF. The chain carries TRBV6-5 and TRBJ2-1, with 7 positions matching TRBD2. Looked up from germline, CDR1 is MNHEY and CDR2 is SVGAGI. The CDR3 is made up of 15 amino acids. Trimming removed 6 bases from V and 0 bases from J; junction bases left unmatched: 5.